Following are 26 T cell receptor beta chains from one sample sequenced in a study of vaccination effects on CD4 cells after COVID-19. The antigens for these receptors are not known. Antigen-specific CD4+ T cells expanded by the ViraFEST assay with viral peptide pools were then sequenced. A 10-day culture period preceded the isolation of CD4+ T cells. From March to December 2020, the person had a SARS-CoV-2 infection that was confirmed by PCR. Measured with immunoSEQ multiplex PCR; TCRdb has only the in-frame clones, and not every one. The sample has tens of thousands of clones; over 60% are singletons. Sequencing was performed on CD4+ T cells from PBMCs cultured with a peptide pool, taken before COVID-19 vaccination. Receptors originate from a human donor who had a prior SARS-CoV-2 infection.

The genes are TRBV3-1 (or the pseudogene TRBV3-2) and TRBJ2-5; D gene unclear. The germline CDR1 and CDR2 sequences are LGHDT and YNNKEL (reference sequence). V was cut by 2 bases and J by 7 bases, with 11 bases left in between. This CDR3 is 13 amino acids long. CDR3 coding DNA: TGTGCCAGCAGCCAAATGGAAGCTGGGACCCAGTACTTC. Its translation is CASSQMEAGTQYF.

The rearrangement links TRBV18 to TRBJ2-5, with 9 bases identical to TRBD1. J lost 4 bases, V lost 5 bases, and 11 bases had no gene match. The CDR3 has 16 amino acids. CDR1 KGHSH and CDR2 LQKENI come from the germline V gene. CDR3 loop: CASSTGQGQGPETQYF. The CDR3 region has the DNA TGTGCCAGCTCAACCGGTCAGGGACAGGGCCCAGAGACCCAGTACTTC.

This clone was detected only a few times. The V gene is TRBV5-4, the J gene TRBJ2-7, with TRBD1 matching over 10 bases. CDR1 and CDR2 from the germline V gene are SGHNT and YYREEE (reference sequence). The junction had 10 bases not matched to a gene; V was cut back by 5 bases and J by 2 bases. CDR3 length equals 16 residues. The CDR3 loop is CASSPPGQGPPYEQYF. The CDR3, as DNA: TGTGCCAGCAGTCCGCCGGGACAGGGGCCACCCTACGAGCAGTACTTC.

V and J are TRBV7-3 and TRBJ1-6; D not certain. The V and J ends lost 3 bases and 6 bases respectively, with 9 bases between them. Germline V CDR1 and CDR2: SGHTA, FQGTGA. This CDR3 is 14 amino acids long. As DNA, the CDR3 is TGTGCCAGCAGCTTGCGGGGAGGTAATTCACCCCTCCACTTT. This translates into CASSLRGGNSPLHF.

DNA of the CDR3: TGTGCCTGGAGTCCCACCGGGCAAGGGAATTCACCCCTCCACTTT. Amino acid sequence: CAWSPTGQGNSPLHF. This sequence joins TRBV30 and TRBJ1-6, with D unresolved. Trimming shortened V by 2 bases and J by 7 bases, and 15 bases separated the two germline ends. Germline lookup yields CDR1 GTSNPN and CDR2 SVGIG (reference sequence). CDR3 size: 15 residues.

The V call is TRBV5-1, the J call TRBJ2-3; possible D gene TRBD1, 5 bases. CDR3 size: 15 residues. V was cut by 1 base and J by 0 bases, with 9 bases left in between. Looked up from germline, CDR1 is SGHRS and CDR2 is YFSETQ. The CDR3 loop is CASSLTGASTDTQYF. In nucleotides, the CDR3 is TGCGCCAGCAGCTTGACTGGGGCTAGCACAGATACGCAGTATTTT.

The chain links TRBV18 to TRBJ1-4; D is possibly TRBD1 (6 bases). The V gene lost 3 bases and the J gene lost 6 bases, with 11 bases spanning the gap. CDR1 and CDR2 (germline): KGHSH, LQKENI. The CDR3 sequence is 14 residues long. CDR3 DNA sequence: TGTGCCAGCTCACCCACAGGGTTTGATGAAAAACTGTTTTTT. Residues: CASSPTGFDEKLFF.

V is TRBV27 and J is TRBJ2-7; the D gene is possibly TRBD1 (6 bases). The V gene's germline CDR1 is MNHEY and CDR2 SMNVEV (reference sequence). The CDR3 contains 15 residues. V was pared by 2 bases and J by 6 bases, with 17 bases between. CDR3 in DNA: TGTGCCAGCAGTTTAATCAGGGGCCCGTGGGGCGAGCAGTACTTC. Translating gives CASSLIRGPWGEQYF.

The V call is TRBV7-2, the J call TRBJ2-4; no definite D call. Germline V CDR1 and CDR2: SGHTA, FQGNSA. The CDR3 consists of 14 residues. V was pared by 1 base and J by 0 bases, with 4 bases between. In DNA, the CDR3 is TGTGCCAGCAGCTTAGTTTTAGCCAAAAACATTCAGTACTTC. Amino acid sequence: CASSLVLAKNIQYF.

This clone has more than one count but fewer than ten. This chain joins TRBV7-3 and TRBJ2-1, with 12 bases aligning to TRBD2. The germline gives CDR1 SGHTA, CDR2 FQGTGA. With V trimmed by 4 bases and J by 7 bases, 11 bases remained unmatched. This CDR3 comprises 17 residues. The CDR3 here is CASSSLRRLAGVNEQFF. CDR3 bases: TGTGCCAGCAGCTCCTTGAGGCGACTAGCGGGAGTGAATGAGCAGTTCTTC.

This clone is a singleton in its sample. The J gene is TRBJ2-3, the V gene TRBV6-2 or TRBV6-3; 7 nucleotides agree with TRBD1. Germline values: CDR1 MNHEY, CDR2 SVGEGT. V trimming: 5 bases; J trimming: 3 bases; junction bases outside the gene matches: 8. This CDR3 has 15 amino acids. CDR3 DNA sequence: TGTGCCAGCAGTCGTACCGGGACAGATACAGATACGCAGTATTTT. Translation gives CASSRTGTDTDTQYF.

The chain links TRBV7-6 to TRBJ2-6, with no clear D. The length of the CDR3 is 16 residues. Germline loops: CDR1 SGHVS, CDR2 FNYEAQ. Trimming cost V 1 base and J 0 bases, with 7 bases left between them. The CDR3 nucleotides read TGTGCCAGCAGCTTAGGGACGAGCTCTGGGGCCAACGTCCTGACTTTC. Translating gives CASSLGTSSGANVLTF.

The J gene is TRBJ2-7, the V gene TRBV18, with 9 bases fitting TRBD1. The CDR3 consists of 14 residues. Unmatched junction bases numbered 6, after V lost 3 bases and J lost 6 bases. Germline loops: CDR1 KGHSH, CDR2 LQKENI. The CDR3 loop is CASSPWDRESEQYF. CDR3 nucleotides: TGTGCCAGCTCACCTTGGGACAGGGAGTCCGAGCAGTACTTC.

This clone was counted a few times. The V gene is TRBV6-5, the J gene TRBJ1-1; D perhaps matches TRBD1 (6 bases). The V gene's germline CDR1 is MNHEY and CDR2 SVGAGI. Trimming took off 4 bases at V and 1 base at J, with 10 bases between the two ends. There are 14 residues in the CDR3. This CDR3 reads CASSSIRGNTEAFF. CDR3 DNA sequence: TGTGCCAGCAGTTCAATCAGGGGGAACACTGAAGCTTTCTTT.

This chain joins TRBV5-1 and TRBJ1-2, with D perhaps TRBD1 (5 bases). The V and J ends lost 4 bases and 5 bases respectively, with 24 bases between them. The CDR3 is made up of 17 amino acids. The germline gives CDR1 SGHRS, CDR2 YFSETQ. The CDR3 DNA follows: TGCGCCAGCAGCGGTGGGTCAGGAGGGGCTCGGGGGTATGGCTACACCTTC. Its protein is CASSGGSGGARGYGYTF.

The chain couples TRBV4-2 to TRBJ1-4; no reliable D call. This CDR3 comprises 14 residues. From germline, CDR1 is LGHNA and CDR2 YNFKEQ. The V end was cut by 0 bases, the J end by 5 bases, with 7 bases between. CDR3 bases: TGTGCCAGCAGCCAAGATGAAGGGAATGAAAAACTGTTTTTT. Its protein is CASSQDEGNEKLFF.

The chain combines TRBV2 with TRBJ1-2; D possibly corresponds to TRBD1 (5 bases). Germline loops: CDR1 SNHLY, CDR2 FYNNEI. V lost 5 bases, J lost 2 bases, and 15 bases lay in between. The length of the CDR3 is 15 residues. The CDR3 is CASSLLGTGNYGYTF. CDR3 nucleotides: TGTGCCAGCAGTCTACTTGGGACTGGCAACTATGGCTACACCTTC. Full variable domain (rest looked up from reference TRBV2 and TRBJ1-2): EPEVTQTPSHQVTQMGQEVILRCVPISNHLYFYWYRQILGQKVEFLVSFYNNEISEKSEIFDDQFSVERPDGSNFTLKIRSTKLEDSAMYFCASSLLGTGNYGYTFGSGTRLTVV.

The chain combines TRBV6-5 with TRBJ2-7; 7 bases are a match to TRBD2. The CDR3 contains 13 residues. With V trimmed by 6 bases and J by 4 bases, 6 bases remained unmatched. CDR1 and CDR2 from the germline V gene are MNHEY and SVGAGI. The CDR3: CASSPPGGYEQYF. The CDR3 DNA reads as TGTGCCAGCAGCCCACCGGGGGGTTACGAGCAGTACTTC.

In its sample, this clone was seen a few times. The V call is TRBV11-3, the J call TRBJ2-7; D remains ambiguous. The CDR3 runs 11 residues. CDR1 is SGHNT, CDR2 YENEEA, per germline. Trimming pared 5 bases from V and 3 bases from J, leaving 5 bases between. For the CDR3, the DNA is TGTGCCAGCAGCGGGAACTACGAGCAGTACTTC. As protein: CASSGNYEQYF.

The chain links TRBV5-1 to TRBJ2-7; D possibly corresponds to TRBD2 (5 bases). This CDR3 spans 14 amino acids. Germline CDR1 and CDR2: SGHRS and YFSETQ. Trimming removed 4 bases at V and 0 bases at J, with 11 bases between. The CDR3 nucleotides read TGCGCCAGCAGCCCGACTACTGGCTCCTACGAGCAGTACTTC. This sequence encodes CASSPTTGSYEQYF.

This clone turned up a few times. The V call is TRBV5-1, the J call TRBJ2-3; D unresolved. The CDR3 totals 16 residues. Germline CDR1 reads SGHRS; CDR2 reads YFSETQ. Trimming removed 0 bases at V and 1 base at J, with 12 bases between. The CDR3: CASSLGLSDGTDTQYF. The DNA for the CDR3 is TGCGCCAGCAGCTTGGGTCTTTCAGACGGCACAGATACGCAGTATTTT.

This clone was observed once. CDR3 in amino acids: CASSFNRGSGNTIYF. For the CDR3, the DNA is TGTGCCAGCAGCTTTAATAGAGGTTCTGGAAACACCATATATTTT. V is TRBV11-3 and J is TRBJ1-3; no definite D call. CDR1 is SGHNT, CDR2 YENEEA, per germline. The CDR3 spans 15 residues. Trimming took off 3 bases at V and 1 base at J, with 10 bases between the two ends.

The J gene is TRBJ2-3, the V gene TRBV4-3; TRBD2 is a possible D gene (5 bases). Looked up from germline, CDR1 is LGHNA and CDR2 is YSLEER. This CDR3 spans 14 amino acids. Between the trimmed V and J ends, which lost 0 bases and 7 bases, there was a span of 11 bases. The CDR3 bases are TGCGCCAGCAGCCAAGACCCTCTCGGGAATACGCAGTATTTT. Translating gives CASSQDPLGNTQYF.

The chain is built from TRBV5-1 and TRBJ2-3; 8 bases line up with TRBD2. CDR3 size: 12 residues. After removal of 3 bases from V and 8 bases from J, the junction contained 2 bases not matched to a gene. CDR1 is SGHRS, CDR2 YFSETQ, per germline. CDR3 DNA: TGCGCCAGCAGCTCCGGACTAGCTACGCAGTATTTT. Translation: CASSSGLATQYF.

The chain combines TRBV6-2 or TRBV6-3 with TRBJ1-1; D not resolved. Per germline, CDR1 MNHEY and CDR2 SVGEGT. V was trimmed by 0 bases and J by 1 base, leaving 9 bases between them. The CDR3 contains 15 residues. CDR3 region: CASSYSWQRNTEAFF. The DNA of the CDR3 is TGTGCCAGCAGTTACTCTTGGCAGAGGAACACTGAAGCTTTCTTT.

CDR3 bases: TGTGCCAGCCTGCGGGCGGCTGGGGAGACCCAGTACTTC. It is translated as CASLRAAGETQYF. The V and J genes are TRBV18 and TRBJ2-5; a weak D match, TRBD2 (5 bases). The CDR3 spans 13 residues. Germline V CDR1 and CDR2: KGHSH, LQKENI. V was pared by 8 bases and J by 5 bases, with 15 bases between.